A single sample gave rise to the 24 T cell receptor beta chains below, sequenced in a study of blood T cell repertoires in COVID-19. Some clones are missing from TCRdb's copy, which holds only in-frame ones; the method was immunoSEQ multiplex PCR. The profile shows around 100,000 clones, over 75% of them singletons. Material: peripheral blood. The receptors come from a man aged 30 to 39 in a cohort sampled during active COVID-19.

The chain uses TRBV7-8 and TRBJ1-1, with D perhaps matching TRBD1 (5 bases). The germline V gene has CDR1 SGHVS and CDR2 FQNEAQ. The V end was cut by 5 bases, the J end by 4 bases, with 11 bases between. CDR3 length: 13 residues. The CDR3 nucleotides read TGTGCCAGCAGCCGGAATACAGGCACTGAAGCTTTCTTT. This translates into CASSRNTGTEAFF.

The chain combines TRBV5-1 with TRBJ2-7; 7 bases map to TRBD1. This CDR3 contains 15 residues. The V and J ends lost 4 bases and 0 bases, in that order; junction bases with no gene match: 7. Germline-derived CDR1 and CDR2 are SGHRS and YFSETQ. The CDR3 DNA follows: TGCGCCAGCAGCACCAGGACAGGAAACTCCTACGAGCAGTACTTC. It encodes CASSTRTGNSYEQYF.

The V gene is TRBV9, the J gene TRBJ2-3, with 9 bases identical to TRBD2. The V segment lost 4 bases and the J segment 1 base; nucleotides outside the gene matches: 4. The CDR3 is 15 residues long. Germline V gives CDR1 SGDLS, CDR2 YYNGEE. Written as DNA, the CDR3 is TGTGCCAGCAGCTACTCTAGCGGGGGCACAGATACGCAGTATTTT. It codes for CASSYSSGGTDTQYF.

Points on this clone: The sample contains more than one DNA sequence encoding this CDR3. The rearrangement joins TRBV10-3 to TRBJ1-1; possibly TRBD1 for D (5 bases). The CDR3 is made up of 15 amino acids. Germline V gives CDR1 ENHRY, CDR2 SYGVKD. V shed 6 bases and J shed 2 bases, with 16 bases lying between them. The CDR3 reads CAISQRQGINTEAFF. The CDR3 coding sequence is TGTGCCATCAGCCAGAGGCAGGGAATAAACACTGAAGCTTTCTTT.

V gene TRBV7-2 combines with J gene TRBJ1-5, with D uncertain. V lost 5 bases, J lost 1 base, and 12 bases lay in between. The CDR3 is 15 amino acids. In germline, CDR1 is SGHTA, CDR2 FQGNSA. CDR3 sequence reads: CASSPPPGSNQPQHF. For the CDR3, the DNA is TGTGCCAGCAGCCCCCCCCCGGGAAGCAATCAGCCCCAGCATTTT.

J is TRBJ1-6 and V is TRBV7-2; tentatively, D is TRBD1 (5 bases). The germline V and J ends were trimmed by 1 base and 9 bases, with 7 bases remaining between them. The CDR3 is 13 amino acids. The germline V gene encodes CDR1 SGHTA and CDR2 FQGNSA. As DNA, the CDR3 is TGTGCCAGCAGCTTAGAAAGGGGTTCACCCCTCCACTTT. Translating it yields CASSLERGSPLHF.

The V gene is TRBV19, the J gene TRBJ1-5; 9 bases align to TRBD1. This CDR3 is 17 amino acids long. V dropped 4 bases and J dropped 2; count of bases not matched to a gene: 9. Germline CDR1 reads LNHDA; CDR2 reads SQIVND (reference sequence). The chain's CDR3 is CASSTPTGGIGNQPQHF. In DNA form, the CDR3 reads TGTGCCAGTAGTACTCCCACAGGGGGCATAGGCAATCAGCCCCAGCATTTT.

The chain recombines TRBV3-1 (or the pseudogene TRBV3-2) with TRBJ1-1; possible D gene TRBD1, 6 bases. CDR1 and CDR2 from the germline V gene are LGHDT and YNNKEL (reference sequence). This CDR3 has 13 residues. The V end was cut by 6 bases, the J end by 4 bases, with 12 bases between. CDR3 DNA sequence: TGTGCCAGCAGTCCCAGACAGGTCACTGAAGCTTTCTTT. This gives the protein CASSPRQVTEAFF.

V gene TRBV19 combines with J gene TRBJ1-5; D is possibly TRBD1 (5 bases). Germline V gene sequence: CDR1 LNHDA, CDR2 SQIVND (reference sequence). The CDR3 has 14 amino acids. Trimming removed 7 bases from V and 4 bases from J, with 14 bases in between. For the CDR3, the DNA is TGTGCCAGTATGACGGGGGGTCGGAATCAGCCCCAGCATTTT. It is translated as CASMTGGRNQPQHF.

The chain couples TRBV9 to TRBJ1-1, with 7 bases matching TRBD1. This CDR3 contains 15 residues. CDR1 and CDR2 (germline): SGDLS, YYNGEE. V trimming: 5 bases; J trimming: 4 bases; junction bases outside the gene matches: 11. CDR3 sequence reads: CASSTLVAGGTEAFF. CDR3 nucleotides: TGTGCCAGCAGTACCCTGGTAGCAGGGGGCACTGAAGCTTTCTTT.

The table lists this clone with a few counts. The chain employs TRBV5-1 and TRBJ2-7; D not certain. The CDR3 runs to 14 residues. From germline, CDR1 is SGHRS and CDR2 YFSETQ. V was cut by 1 base and J by 2 bases, with 10 bases left in between. The CDR3 DNA reads TGCGCCAGCAGCTTGAGCGCCAGCACCTACGAGCAGTACTTC. Its protein product is CASSLSASTYEQYF.

V gene TRBV29-1 combines with J gene TRBJ1-5; D not resolved. The CDR3 has 12 amino acids. Trimming pared 4 bases from V and 0 bases from J, leaving 4 bases between. Germline CDR1 is SQVTM and CDR2 is ANQGSEA. CDR3 bases: TGCAGCGTTGGACATAGCAATCAGCCCCAGCATTTT. Translation: CSVGHSNQPQHF.

The genes are TRBV5-4 and TRBJ2-1; 10 bases are shared with TRBD1. The CDR3 contains 19 residues. V trimming: 2 bases; J trimming: 6 bases; junction bases outside the gene matches: 17. Germline V lookup: CDR1 SGHNT, CDR2 YYREEE (reference sequence). The CDR3 loop is CASSLEGGTGARSGNEQFF. The CDR3 DNA reads TGTGCCAGCAGCTTAGAGGGGGGGACAGGGGCCCGCTCCGGCAATGAGCAGTTCTTC. The full variable domain, with the rest looked up from reference TRBV5-4 and TRBJ2-1, is ETGVTQSPTHLIKTRGQQVTLRCSSQSGHNTVSWYQQALGQGPQFIFQYYREEENGRGNFPPRFSGLQFPNYSSELNVNALELDDSALYLCASSLEGGTGARSGNEQFFGPGTRLTVL.

The chain carries TRBV27 and TRBJ1-5, with 9 nucleotides matching TRBD1. The CDR3 contains 16 residues. V trimming: 3 bases; J trimming: 1 base; junction bases outside the gene matches: 4. CDR1 is MNHEY and CDR2 is SMNVEV in the germline V gene (reference sequence). CDR3 in amino acids: CASSFIQGASNQPQHF. The CDR3 DNA reads TGTGCCAGCAGTTTTATACAGGGGGCCAGCAATCAGCCCCAGCATTTT.

V and J are TRBV5-1 and TRBJ2-6; D might be TRBD2 (6 bases). Trimming removed 0 bases at V and 4 bases at J, with 11 bases between. The germline V gene has CDR1 SGHRS and CDR2 YFSETQ. CDR3 length: 16 amino acids. CDR3 nucleotide sequence: TGCGCCAGCAGCTTGGGCGGGGTAACGGGGGCCAACGTCCTGACTTTC. Its protein product is CASSLGGVTGANVLTF.

The chain is built from TRBV2 and TRBJ2-3; 9 nucleotides agree with TRBD1. Germline CDR1 reads SNHLY; CDR2 reads FYNNEI. V was clipped by 4 bases and J by 2 bases; unmatched bases: 7. This CDR3 contains 16 residues. CDR3 loop: CASSATGTGFTDTQYF. CDR3 sequence (DNA): TGTGCCAGCAGTGCTACCGGGACAGGGTTCACAGATACGCAGTATTTT.

This rearrangement joins TRBV6-1 to TRBJ2-3, with 8 bases aligning to TRBD1. The CDR3 is 15 residues long. Unmatched junction bases numbered 6, after V lost 3 bases and J lost 4 bases. In germline, CDR1 is MNHNS, CDR2 SASEGT. The CDR3 DNA sequence: TGTGCCAGCAGTGATCGGACAGGGTGGTCAGATACGCAGTATTTT. It specifies CASSDRTGWSDTQYF.

The J gene is TRBJ2-5, the V gene TRBV15, with a tentative D call TRBD2 (5 bases). The V end lost 4 bases, the J end lost 3 bases, and 21 bases lay between the germline ends. The germline gives CDR1 LNHNV, CDR2 YYDKDF (reference sequence). The CDR3 length is 17 residues. The CDR3 region is CATSKRYETLIKETQYF. The CDR3 nucleotides are TGTGCCACCAGCAAGCGGTACGAGACTCTAATAAAAGAGACCCAGTACTTC.

The chain carries TRBV7-9 and TRBJ1-2; no reliable D call. Per the germline V gene, CDR1 is SEHNR and CDR2 is FQNEAQ (reference sequence). The CDR3 is made up of 16 amino acids. Trimming removed 0 bases from V and 3 bases from J, with 14 bases in between. CDR3 DNA sequence: TGTGCCAGCAGCTTAGCGCTATCGCGGGGAGACTATGGCTACACCTTC. Protein product: CASSLALSRGDYGYTF.

The CDR3 DNA reads as TGTGCCAGCAGCTTACGGCCAGGGGTTACTGAAGCTTTCTTT. It translates to CASSLRPGVTEAFF. The V call is TRBV7-2, the J call TRBJ1-1, with D possibly matching TRBD1 (6 bases). CDR1 and CDR2 from the germline V gene are SGHTA and FQGNSA. The V gene lost 2 bases and the J gene lost 5 bases, with 12 bases spanning the gap. The CDR3 is 14 amino acids.

V and J are TRBV7-2 and TRBJ1-2, with D possibly matching TRBD1 (6 bases). Germline V gene sequence: CDR1 SGHTA, CDR2 FQGNSA. Trimming removed 1 base at V and 2 bases at J, with 11 bases between. The CDR3 has 15 amino acids. CDR3 protein: CASSLGVTGNYGYTF. In nucleotides, the CDR3 is TGTGCCAGCAGCTTAGGGGTTACAGGGAACTATGGCTACACCTTC.

The CDR3: CASSPLTGIGSPLHF. CDR3 bases: TGTGCCAGCAGCCCACTGACAGGGATAGGATCACCCCTCCACTTT. The chain links TRBV7-2 to TRBJ1-6; 7 nucleotides align to TRBD1. J lost 10 bases, V lost 5 bases, and 11 bases had no gene match. The CDR3 runs to 15 residues. Germline assignment: CDR1 SGHTA and CDR2 FQGNSA.

V and J are TRBV5-1 and TRBJ2-7, with TRBD1 matching 7 bases. Germline CDR1 reads SGHRS; CDR2 reads YFSETQ. This CDR3 comprises 15 residues. Germline trimming cut 0 bases from V and 1 base from J; bases unmatched to any gene: 4. The CDR3 coding sequence is TGCGCCAGCAGCTTGGACGGCAGGGGGTCCTACGAGCAGTACTTC. It specifies CASSLDGRGSYEQYF.

The rearrangement links TRBV5-1 to TRBJ2-1; TRBD1 might be the D (6 bases). This CDR3 spans 13 amino acids. Trimming removed 4 bases at V and 6 bases at J, with 11 bases between. Germline CDR1 SGHRS, CDR2 YFSETQ. Here the CDR3 reads CASSVGQFNEQFF. CDR3 DNA: TGCGCCAGCAGCGTTGGACAGTTCAATGAGCAGTTCTTC.